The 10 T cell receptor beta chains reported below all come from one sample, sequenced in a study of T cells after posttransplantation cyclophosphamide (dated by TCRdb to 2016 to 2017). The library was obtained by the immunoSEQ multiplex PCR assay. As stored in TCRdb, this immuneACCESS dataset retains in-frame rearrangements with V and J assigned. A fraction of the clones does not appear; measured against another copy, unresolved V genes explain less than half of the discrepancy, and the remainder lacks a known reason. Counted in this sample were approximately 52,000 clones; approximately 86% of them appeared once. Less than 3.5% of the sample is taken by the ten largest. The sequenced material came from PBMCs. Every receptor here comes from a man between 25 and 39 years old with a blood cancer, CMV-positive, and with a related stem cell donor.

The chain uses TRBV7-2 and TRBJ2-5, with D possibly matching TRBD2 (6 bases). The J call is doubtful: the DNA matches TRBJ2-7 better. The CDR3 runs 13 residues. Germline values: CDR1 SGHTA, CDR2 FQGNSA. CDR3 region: CASSPRLGNEQYF. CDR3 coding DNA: TGTGCCAGCAGCCCCCGACTAGGGAACGAGCAGTACTTC.

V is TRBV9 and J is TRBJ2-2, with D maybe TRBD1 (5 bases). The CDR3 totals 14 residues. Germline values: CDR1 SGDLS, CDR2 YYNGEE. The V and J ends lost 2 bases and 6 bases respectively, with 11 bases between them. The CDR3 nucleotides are TGTGCCAGCAGCGTTACAGGTCCCCCCGGGGAGCTGTTTTTT. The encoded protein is CASSVTGPPGELFF.

The CDR3 protein is CASSFDRMVEGVRSRNTEAFF. DNA for the CDR3: TGCGCCAGCAGCTTTGATAGGATGGTCGAGGGAGTGAGGTCCCGGAACACTGAAGCTTTCTTT. This chain uses TRBV5-1 with TRBJ1-1; D is unresolved. CDR1 is SGHRS and CDR2 is YFSETQ in the germline V gene. There are 21 residues in the CDR3. With 2 bases removed from V and 1 base from J, the gap between germline ends came to 30 bases.

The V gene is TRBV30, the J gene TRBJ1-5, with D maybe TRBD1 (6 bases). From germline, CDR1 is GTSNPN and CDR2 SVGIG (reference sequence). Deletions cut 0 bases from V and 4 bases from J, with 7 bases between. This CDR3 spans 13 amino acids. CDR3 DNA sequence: TGTGCCTGGAGTGTAGGGGGAAATCAGCCCCAGCATTTT. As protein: CAWSVGGNQPQHF. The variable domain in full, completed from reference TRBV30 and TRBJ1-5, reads SQTIHQWPATLVQPVGSPLSLECTVEGTSNPNLYWYRQAAGRGLQLLFYSVGIGQISSEVPQNLSASRPQDRQFILSSKKLLLSDSGFYLCAWSVGGNQPQHFGDGTRLSIL.

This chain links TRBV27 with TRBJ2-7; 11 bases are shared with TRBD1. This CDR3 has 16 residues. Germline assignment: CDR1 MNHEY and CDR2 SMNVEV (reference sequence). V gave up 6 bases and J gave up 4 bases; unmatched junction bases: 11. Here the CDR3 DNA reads TGTGCCAGCAGCACCCTTTGGACAGGGGGCAGGTACGAGCAGTACTTC. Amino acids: CASSTLWTGGRYEQYF.

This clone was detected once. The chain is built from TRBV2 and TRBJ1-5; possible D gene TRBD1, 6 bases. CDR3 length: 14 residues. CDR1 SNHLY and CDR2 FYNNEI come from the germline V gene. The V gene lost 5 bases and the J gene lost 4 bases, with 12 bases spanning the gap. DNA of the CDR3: TGTGCCAGCAGTCGACAGGCCTTTAATCAGCCCCAGCATTTT. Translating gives CASSRQAFNQPQHF. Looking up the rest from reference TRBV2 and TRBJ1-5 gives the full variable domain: EPEVTQTPSHQVTQMGQEVILRCVPISNHLYFYWYRQILGQKVEFLVSFYNNEISEKSEIFDDQFSVERPDGSNFTLKIRSTKLEDSAMYFCASSRQAFNQPQHFGDGTRLSIL.

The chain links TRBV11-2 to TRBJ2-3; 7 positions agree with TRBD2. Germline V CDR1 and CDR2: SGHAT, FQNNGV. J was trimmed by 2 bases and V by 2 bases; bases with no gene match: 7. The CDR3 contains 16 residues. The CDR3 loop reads CASSLLAAISTDTQYF. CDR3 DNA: TGTGCCAGCAGCTTACTAGCGGCGATTTCCACAGATACGCAGTATTTT.

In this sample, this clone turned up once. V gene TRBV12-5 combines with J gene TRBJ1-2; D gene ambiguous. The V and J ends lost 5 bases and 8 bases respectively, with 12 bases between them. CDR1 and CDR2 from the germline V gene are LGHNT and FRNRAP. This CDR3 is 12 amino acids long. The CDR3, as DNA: TGTGCTAGTGGTCCTGAAACTAACGGCTACACCTTC. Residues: CASGPETNGYTF.

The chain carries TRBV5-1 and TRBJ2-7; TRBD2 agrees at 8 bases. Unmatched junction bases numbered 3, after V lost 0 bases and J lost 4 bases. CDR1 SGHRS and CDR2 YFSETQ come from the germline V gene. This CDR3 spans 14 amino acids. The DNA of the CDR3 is TGCGCCAGCAGCTTGGGAGCGGGAGTGTACGAGCAGTACTTC. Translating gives CASSLGAGVYEQYF.

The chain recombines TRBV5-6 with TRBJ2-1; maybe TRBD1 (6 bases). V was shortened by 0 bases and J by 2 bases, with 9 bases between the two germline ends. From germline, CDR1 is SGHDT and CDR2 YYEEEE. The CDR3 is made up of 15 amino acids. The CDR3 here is CASSLDRETYNEQFF. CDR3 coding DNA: TGTGCCAGCAGCTTGGACAGGGAGACCTACAATGAGCAGTTCTTC.